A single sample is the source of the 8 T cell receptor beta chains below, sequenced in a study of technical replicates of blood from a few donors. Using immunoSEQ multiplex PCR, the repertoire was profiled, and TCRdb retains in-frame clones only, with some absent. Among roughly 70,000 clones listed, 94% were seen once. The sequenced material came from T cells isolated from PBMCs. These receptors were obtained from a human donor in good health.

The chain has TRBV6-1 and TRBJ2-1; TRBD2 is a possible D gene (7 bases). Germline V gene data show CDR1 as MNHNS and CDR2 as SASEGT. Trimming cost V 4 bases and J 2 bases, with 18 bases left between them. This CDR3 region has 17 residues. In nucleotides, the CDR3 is TGTGCCAGCAGTGGTCTTGCTTGGGGGGGCCCCTACAATGAGCAGTTCTTC. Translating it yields CASSGLAWGGPYNEQFF.

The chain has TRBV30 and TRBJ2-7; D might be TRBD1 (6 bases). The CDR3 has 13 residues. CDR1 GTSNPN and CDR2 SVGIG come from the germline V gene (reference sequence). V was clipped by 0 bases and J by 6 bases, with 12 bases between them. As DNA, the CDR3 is TGTGCCTGGAGTGTTTACAGGGATGGCGAGCAGTACTTC. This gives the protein CAWSVYRDGEQYF.

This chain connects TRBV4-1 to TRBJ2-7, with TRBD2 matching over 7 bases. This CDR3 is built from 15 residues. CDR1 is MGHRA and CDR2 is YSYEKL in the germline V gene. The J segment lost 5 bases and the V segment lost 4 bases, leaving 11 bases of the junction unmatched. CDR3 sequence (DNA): TGCGCCAGCAGCCTAAGGATCAGCGCGGGGGACGAGCAGTACTTC. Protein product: CASSLRISAGDEQYF.

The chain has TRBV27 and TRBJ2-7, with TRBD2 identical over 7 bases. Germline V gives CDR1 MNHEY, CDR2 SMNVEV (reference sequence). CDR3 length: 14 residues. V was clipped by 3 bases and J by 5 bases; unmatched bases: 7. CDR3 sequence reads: CASSFAREWNEQYF. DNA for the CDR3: TGTGCCAGCAGTTTTGCGCGGGAGTGGAACGAGCAGTACTTC.

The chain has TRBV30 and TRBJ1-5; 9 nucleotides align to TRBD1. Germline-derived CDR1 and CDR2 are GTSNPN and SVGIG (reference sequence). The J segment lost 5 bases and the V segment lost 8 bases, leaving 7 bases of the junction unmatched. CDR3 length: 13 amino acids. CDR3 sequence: CASLTGGYQPQHF. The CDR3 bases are TGTGCCAGTTTAACAGGGGGCTATCAGCCCCAGCATTTT.

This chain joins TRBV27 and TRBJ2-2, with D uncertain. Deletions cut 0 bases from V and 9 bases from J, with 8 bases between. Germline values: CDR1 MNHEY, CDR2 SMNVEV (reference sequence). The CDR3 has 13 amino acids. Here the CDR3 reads CASSLSRVRELFF. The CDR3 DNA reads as TGTGCCAGCAGTTTATCGAGAGTGAGGGAGCTGTTTTTT.

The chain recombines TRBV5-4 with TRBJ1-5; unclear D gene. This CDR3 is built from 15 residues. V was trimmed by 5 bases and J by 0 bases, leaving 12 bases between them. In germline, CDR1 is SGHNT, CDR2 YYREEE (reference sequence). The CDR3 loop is CASSIGGISNQPQHF. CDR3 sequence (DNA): TGTGCCAGCAGTATAGGAGGGATTAGCAATCAGCCCCAGCATTTT.

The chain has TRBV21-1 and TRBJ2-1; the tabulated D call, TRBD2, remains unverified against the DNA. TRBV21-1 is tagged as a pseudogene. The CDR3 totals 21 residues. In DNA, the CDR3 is TGTGCCAGCAGCAAAGAAATAACCGGGAGGAGATGCCCAGGCTCCTACAATGAGCAGTTCTTC. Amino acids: CASSKEITGRRCPGSYNEQFF.